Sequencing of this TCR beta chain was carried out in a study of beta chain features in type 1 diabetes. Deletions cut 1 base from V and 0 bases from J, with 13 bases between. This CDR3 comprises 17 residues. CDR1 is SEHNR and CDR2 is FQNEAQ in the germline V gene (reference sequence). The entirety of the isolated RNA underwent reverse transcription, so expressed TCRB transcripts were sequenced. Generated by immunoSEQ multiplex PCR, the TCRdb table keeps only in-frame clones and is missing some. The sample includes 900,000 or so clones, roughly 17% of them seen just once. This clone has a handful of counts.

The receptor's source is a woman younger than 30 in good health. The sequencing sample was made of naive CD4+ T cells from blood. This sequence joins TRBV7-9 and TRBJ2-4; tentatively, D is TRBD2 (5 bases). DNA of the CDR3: TGTGCCAGCAGCTTAGAATCGGGCGGGCGAGCCAAAAACATTCAGTACTTC. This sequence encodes CASSLESGGRAKNIQYF.